This T cell receptor beta chain originates from a study of cytomegalovirus exposure and HLA in healthy donors. Broader study findings: For most TCR sequences rarity was the rule, although some public TCRs occurred in many donors.

The PCR ran on 60 Vbeta and 13 Jbeta primers. Measured with immunoSEQ multiplex PCR; TCRdb has only the in-frame clones, and not every one. Of about 120,000 clones in the sample, 60% to 80% were seen once. Every donor was a healthy person donating bone marrow. Germline V lookup: CDR1 MDHEN, CDR2 SYDVKM. The CDR3 loop spans 16 amino acids. V was clipped by 6 bases and J by 5 bases, with 23 bases between them. Concerning this clone itself: Its antigen remains unknown.

The source material was PBMCs. V is TRBV28 and J is TRBJ2-7, with a weak D call TRBD2 (6 bases). This clonotype was obtained from a man aged 25 to 45 in good health and CMV-seronegative. In nucleotides, the CDR3 is TGTGCCAGCAGCGTCGCGGGGAAGGGGAAATTCCACGAGCAGTACTTC. Amino acids: CASSVAGKGKFHEQYF.